This record concerns one TCR beta chain sequence. Its antigen is still unknown. Lactation, pregnancy, other autoimmune disease or uncontrolled infection led to exclusion of patients. The TCR beta CDR3 regions underwent amplification using RNA transcripts as the source. HTBI primers were employed in a first-round RT-PCR of the TCR CDR3. MiXCR, run by TCRdb on the multiplex PCR reads, gives a single entry per CDR3 protein. Among hundreds of thousands of distinct CDR3 sequences listed, approximately 15% were seen once. The sample is drawn from a study of T cells in Graves' hyperthyroidism and ophthalmopathy. The germline gives CDR1 MNHEY, CDR2 SVGEGT. The CDR3 runs to 17 residues. V gave up 6 bases and J gave up 5 bases; unmatched junction bases: 12. General study results and limits: Separating ophthalmopathy from stable hyperthyroidism was achieved by a 13 V-J model. Blood shared most expanded thyroid clonotypes above 0.001. Ophthalmopathy prediction by the model preceded onset by a median about 6.3 months.

The sequencing input was blood. The J gene is TRBJ2-5, the V gene TRBV6-2 or TRBV6-3; TRBD2 matches at 13 bases. The TCR comes from a woman aged 18-30 years with Graves' hyperthyroidism. This CDR3 is CASRSTRLAGGVETQYF. The CDR3 nucleotides read TGTGCCAGCAGATCCACCCGACTAGCGGGAGGAGTCGAGACCCAGTACTTC.